A selection of T cell receptor beta chains follows, all from one sample in a study of control samples from healthy donors and cancer patients. Sequenced by immunoSEQ multiplex PCR; TCRdb stores in-frame clones only, minus some. The table lists roughly 120,000 clones, under 95% of them singletons, with about 1.5% in the top ten. Sequenced material: PBMCs. The receptors were gathered from a man aged 50 to 59 with head and neck cancer. Each CDR3 is given with its conserved first and last residue. The D gene is left open where the match is weak. Size is omitted from some rows. Given values are once, few, many or a class for expanded clones.

j_call clone_size v_call d_call cdr3_nt cdr3_aa
TRBJ1-1 - TRBV5-4 - TGTGCCAGCAGCTTGTCGTCAGGGCCGCGTGCGAACACTGAAGCTTTCTTT CASSLSSGPRANTEAFF
TRBJ1-1 - TRBV19 - TGTGCCAGTATCGCACAGGGAGGGACTGAAGCTTTCTTT CASIAQGGTEAFF
TRBJ1-1 once TRBV6-6 TRBD1 TGTGCCAGCAGTTACGTCCCGGGACAGGGGACGAGGGCTTTCTTT CASSYVPGQGTRAFF
TRBJ2-7 - TRBV7-6 - TGTGCCAGCAGCGTCCCGCAGGAGCAGTACTTC CASSVPQEQYF
TRBJ1-1 - TRBV5-6 - TGTGCCAGCAGCTTGCCCCTTTTCACTGAAGCTTTCTTT CASSLPLFTEAFF
TRBJ2-1 - TRBV19 - TGTGCCAGTAGTATAGCAGGTTGGGCAGGGGGGATCGATGAGCAGTTCTTC CASSIAGWAGGIDEQFF
TRBJ2-2 - TRBV30 - TGTGCCGTCATCGGGGAGGGGGCGCCGAGCACCGGGGAGCTGTTTTTT CAVIGEGAPSTGELFF
TRBJ2-4 once TRBV7-2 - TGTGCCAGCAGCTGGGTGGAGCGGAAAAACATTCAGTACTTC CASSWVERKNIQYF
TRBJ1-5 - TRBV2 - TGTGCCAGCAGTGGACAGACTAGCAATCAGCCCCAGCATTTT CASSGQTSNQPQHF
TRBJ1-2 - TRBV12-3/TRBV12-4 TRBD1 TGTGCCAGCAGTTTGACAGGGAATGGCTACACCTTC CASSLTGNGYTF
TRBJ2-1 - TRBV5-1 TRBD2 TGCGCCAGCAGCTGGGGGTTAGGGGGGACTAGCTCCGGCAGTGAGCAGTTCTTC CASSWGLGGTSSGSEQFF
TRBJ1-1 - TRBV6-5 - TGTGCCAGCAAGGGGCAGAAAAACACTGAAGCTTTCTTT CASKGQKNTEAFF
TRBJ2-2 - TRBV9 - TGTGCCAGCAGCGTGGGCACTGACACCGGGGAGCTGTTTTTT CASSVGTDTGELFF
TRBJ2-3 - TRBV6-6 TRBD2 TGTGCCAGCAGTTACCCTAGCGGGGGGGGCACAGATACGCAGTATTTT CASSYPSGGGTDTQYF
TRBJ1-1 few TRBV19 - TGTGCCAGCAAGCTGAACACTGAAGCTTTCTTT CASKLNTEAFF
TRBJ2-3 - TRBV21-1 - TGTGCCAGCAGCAAAACCTTAACGGACAGGGAGCCAGATACGCAGTATTTT CASSKTLTDREPDTQYF
TRBJ1-2 - TRBV5-1 TRBD1 TGCGCCAGCAGCCAAACGGGACAGGGTGGCTACACCTTC CASSQTGQGGYTF
TRBJ1-5 - TRBV7-8 - TGTGCCAGCAGCTCCCTGGGGGGTCAGCCCCAGCATTTT CASSSLGGQPQHF
TRBJ1-1 - TRBV3-1/TRBV3-2 TRBD1 TGTGCCAGCAGCCTGAGGGGACAGCTAAACACTGAAGCTTTCTTT CASSLRGQLNTEAFF
TRBJ1-2 - TRBV5-4 TRBD1 TGTGCCAGCAGTTCCGGGACAGGAGCTACTAACTATGGCTACACCTTC CASSSGTGATNYGYTF
TRBJ2-7 - TRBV24-1 - TGTGCCACCAGTGATGACCGACAGGACACCTCCTACGAGCAGTACTTC CATSDDRQDTSYEQYF
TRBJ2-2 - TRBV12-5 - TGTGCTAGTGGTTTTGCGCCACGATGGGAGAGTTTTTCCCCACCCGGGGAGCTGTTTTTT CASGFAPRWESFSPPGELFF
TRBJ2-1 - TRBV7-2 - TGTGCCAGCAGCTTAAAGGTGAGGGGCAATGAGCAGTTCTTC CASSLKVRGNEQFF
TRBJ2-1 - TRBV9 TRBD2 TGTGCCAGCAATACGGGACTAGCGGCTTACAATGAGCAGTTCTTC CASNTGLAAYNEQFF
TRBJ1-2 - TRBV5-1 TRBD1 TGCGCCAGCAGCTTGATAGGGACAGGGAGTAACTATGGCTACACCTTC CASSLIGTGSNYGYTF
TRBJ2-7 - TRBV9 TRBD1 TGTGCCAGCAGCGTAGGGGGACAGGGGTCCTACGAGCAGTACTTC CASSVGGQGSYEQYF
TRBJ1-3 - TRBV4-3 - TGCGCCAGCAGCCAAGAGTCTGGCAGGGGTGGAAACACCATATATTTT CASSQESGRGGNTIYF
TRBJ2-3 once TRBV27 - TGTGCCAGCAGTCCGGGGGCCGGGCCAGATACGCAGTATTTT CASSPGAGPDTQYF
TRBJ2-5 - TRBV11-3 - TGTGCCAGCAGCTTAACCCAGGGAGTGGAGACCCAGTACTTC CASSLTQGVETQYF
TRBJ2-1 - TRBV24-1 - TGTGCCACCAGTGACTCACGGGACAACTACAATGAGCAGTTCTTC CATSDSRDNYNEQFF
TRBJ1-1 - TRBV6-2/TRBV6-3 TRBD1 TGTGCCAGCAGTTACGACTTCGGGACACTAAAAGGGGGCTTTGAAGCTTTCTTT CASSYDFGTLKGGFEAFF
TRBJ1-6 - TRBV4-2 - TGTGCCAGCAGCCAAATGGGTCGCCCTAATTCACCCCTCCACTTT CASSQMGRPNSPLHF
TRBJ2-7 - TRBV7-8 - TGTGCCAGCAGCTTCCTCGGGGCGTCCTACGAGCAGTACTTC CASSFLGASYEQYF
TRBJ2-7 - TRBV7-9 TRBD1 TGTGCCAGCAGCCGAGGTTGGGGACAGGGGCCCTACGAGCAGTACTTC CASSRGWGQGPYEQYF
TRBJ2-5 - TRBV7-7 - TGTGCCAGCAGCTCCCCCGGGACCTGGGAGACCCAGTACTTC CASSSPGTWETQYF
TRBJ2-3 - TRBV5-1 TRBD2 TGCGCCAGCAGCTTGCGACTAGCGGGTAGAGATACGCAGTATTTT CASSLRLAGRDTQYF
TRBJ2-3 - TRBV5-4 TRBD2 TGTGCCAGCAGCTTGGGGCTAGCGGGGGCCTCACCCACAGATACGCAGTATTTT CASSLGLAGASPTDTQYF
TRBJ2-1 - TRBV6-2/TRBV6-3 - TGTGCCAGCAGTTTCTCCTACAATGAGCAGTTCTTC CASSFSYNEQFF
TRBJ2-5 once TRBV20-1 - TGCAGTGCTAGAGATCGGGAGACCCAGTACTTC CSARDRETQYF
TRBJ1-5 - TRBV4-3 - TGCGCCAGCAGCCCTGACCAGTATAGCAATCAGCCCCAGCATTTT CASSPDQYSNQPQHF
TRBJ2-5 - TRBV28 - TGTGCCAGCAGTCTACGGGACGGTCGGCGCCAAGAGACCCAGTACTTC CASSLRDGRRQETQYF
TRBJ2-1 - TRBV5-6 - TGTGCCAGCAGCTTCATAGACAGGTCCGTCTCCTACAATGAGCAGTTCTTC CASSFIDRSVSYNEQFF
TRBJ1-2 - TRBV20-1 - TGCAGTGCTGGGGGGGACTATGGCTACACCTTC CSAGGDYGYTF
TRBJ2-1 - TRBV6-5 TRBD2 TGTGCCAGCAGTCCCTCAGGACTAGCGGGGGGGCTTTGGTTCTTC CASSPSGLAGGLWFF
TRBJ1-1 - TRBV4-1 - TGCGCCAGCAGCCGGACAGATACTGAAGCTTTCTTT CASSRTDTEAFF
TRBJ1-6 - TRBV7-2 - TGTGCCAGCAGCTCTCCCGCCCGGGCCAGAGGTAATTCACCCCTCCACTTT CASSSPARARGNSPLHF
TRBJ2-1 once TRBV9 - TGTGCCAGCAGCGTAGGACCCCCAGGGGCCAATGAGCAGTTCTTC CASSVGPPGANEQFF
TRBJ1-1 - TRBV7-9 - TGTGCCAGCAGCCAGCGGGGGGCTGGAGCTGAAGCTTTCTTT CASSQRGAGAEAFF
TRBJ1-1 - TRBV2 - TGTGCCAGCAGAACAGGGTACATGAACACTGAAGCTTTCTTT CASRTGYMNTEAFF
TRBJ1-1 - TRBV30 - TGTGCCTGGCGGAGGACACGATCCATGAACACTGAAGCTTTCTTT CAWRRTRSMNTEAFF
TRBJ1-1 - TRBV13 - TGTGCCAGCAGCTTAGCCACTGGGAGGCGAGCTTTCTTT CASSLATGRRAFF
TRBJ1-1 - TRBV2 - TGTGCCAGCAGTGTCTACAGTTTAAACACTGAAGCTTTCTTT CASSVYSLNTEAFF
TRBJ1-3 - TRBV6-5 - TGTGCCAGCAGCTCGGGACGGCACTCTGGAAACACCATATATTTT CASSSGRHSGNTIYF
TRBJ2-7 once TRBV7-9 TRBD2 TGTGCCAGCATCCCCAAAGCGGGGACTTCCTACGAGCAGTACTTC CASIPKAGTSYEQYF